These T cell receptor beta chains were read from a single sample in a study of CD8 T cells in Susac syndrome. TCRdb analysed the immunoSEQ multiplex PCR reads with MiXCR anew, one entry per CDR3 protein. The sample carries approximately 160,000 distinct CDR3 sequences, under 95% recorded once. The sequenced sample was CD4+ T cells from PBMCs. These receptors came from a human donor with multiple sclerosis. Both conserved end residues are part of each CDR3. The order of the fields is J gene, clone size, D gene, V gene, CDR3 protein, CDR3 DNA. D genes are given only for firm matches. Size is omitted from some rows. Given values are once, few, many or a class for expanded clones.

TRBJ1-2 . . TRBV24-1 CATSDFPRAYGYTF TGTGCCACCAGTGATTTTCCCCGGGCCTATGGCTACACCTTC
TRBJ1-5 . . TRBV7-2 CASSPGHFNQPQHF TGTGCCAGCAGCCCGGGACACTTCAATCAGCCCCAGCATTTT
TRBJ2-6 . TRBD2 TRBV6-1 CASSLRRGARGANVLTF TGTGCCAGCTCCCTAAGGCGGGGGGCGCGTGGGGCCAACGTCCTGACTTTC
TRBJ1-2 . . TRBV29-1 CSVDRDEINYGYTF TGCAGCGTTGATCGGGACGAAATCAACTATGGCTACACCTTC
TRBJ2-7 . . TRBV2 CASSESEGTYEQYF TGTGCCAGCAGTGAAAGTGAGGGAACCTACGAGCAGTACTTC
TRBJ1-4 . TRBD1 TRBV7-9 CASRDLTGAGGEKLFF TGTGCCAGCAGGGACCTGACCGGGGCAGGGGGTGAAAAACTGTTTTTT
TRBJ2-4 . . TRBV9 CASSPAIGFKNIQYF TGTGCCAGCAGCCCCGCTATTGGGTTCAAAAACATTCAGTACTTC
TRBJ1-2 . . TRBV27 CASSFYPGGVSLGYTF TGTGCCAGCAGTTTTTACCCGGGGGGCGTAAGTTTGGGCTACACCTTC
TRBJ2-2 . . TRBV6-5 CASTRGPGELFF TGTGCCAGCACCCGCGGGCCCGGGGAGCTGTTTTTT
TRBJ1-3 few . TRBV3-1 CASSQWGGNTIYF TGTGCCAGCAGCCAATGGGGTGGAAACACCATATATTTT
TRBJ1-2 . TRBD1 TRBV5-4 CASTLTGDYGYTF TGTGCCAGCACCTTAACAGGGGACTATGGCTACACCTTC
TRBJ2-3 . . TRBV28 CASSDSGIHF TGTGCCAGCAGTGATAGCGGTATCCATTTT
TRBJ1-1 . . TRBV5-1 CASSPQPRRATEAFF TGCGCCAGCAGCCCACAGCCCCGCAGAGCCACTGAAGCTTTCTTT
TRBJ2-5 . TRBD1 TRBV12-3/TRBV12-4 CASSPPGQKETQYF TGTGCCAGCAGTCCACCGGGACAGAAAGAGACCCAGTACTTC
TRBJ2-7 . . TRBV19 CASSQGFSSYEQYF TGTGCCAGTAGTCAGGGGTTCTCCTCCTACGAGCAGTACTTC
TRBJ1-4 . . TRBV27 CASSLTPGGRNEKLFF TGTGCCAGCAGTTTGACCCCGGGGGGCAGGAATGAAAAACTGTTTTTT
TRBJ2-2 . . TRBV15 CATSRNSGELAGELFF TGTGCCACCAGCAGAAATTCAGGGGAGTTGGCCGGGGAGCTGTTTTTT
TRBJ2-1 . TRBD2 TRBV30 CAWRTGTSSYNEQFF TGTGCCTGGAGGACCGGGACTAGCTCTTACAATGAGCAGTTCTTC
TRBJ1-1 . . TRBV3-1 CASSQVGGSGKTEAFF TGTGCCAGCAGCCAAGTGGGGGGTTCAGGAAAAACTGAAGCTTTCTTT
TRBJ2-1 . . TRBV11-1 CASSFARPGVGNEQFF TGTGCCAGCAGCTTCGCACGGCCTGGGGTTGGCAATGAGCAGTTCTTC
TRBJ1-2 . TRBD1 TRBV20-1 CSAIQGANYGYTF TGCAGTGCTATACAGGGGGCTAACTATGGCTACACCTTC
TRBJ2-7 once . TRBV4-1 CASSQALLAIVSYEQYF TGCGCCAGCAGCCAAGCCTTACTAGCCATAGTGTCCTACGAGCAGTACTTC
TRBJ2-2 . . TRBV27 CASRFDWMNTGELFF TGTGCCAGTCGGTTCGACTGGATGAACACCGGGGAGCTGTTTTTT
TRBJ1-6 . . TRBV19 CASTHRGFGSPLHF TGTGCCAGTACCCATAGAGGTTTTGGCTCACCCCTCCACTTT
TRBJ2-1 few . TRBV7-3 CASSLAWDNEQFF TGTGCCAGCAGCTTAGCTTGGGACAATGAGCAGTTCTTC
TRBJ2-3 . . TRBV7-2 CASSPGSGSTDTQYF TGTGCCAGCAGCCCGGGGTCGGGGAGCACAGATACGCAGTATTTT
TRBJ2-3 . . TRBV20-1 CSARDSQEDTQYF TGCAGTGCTAGAGATTCACAGGAAGATACGCAGTATTTT
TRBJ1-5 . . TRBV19 CASSPLFQGIGNQPQHF TGTGCCAGTAGTCCCCTCTTCCAGGGGATAGGTAATCAGCCCCAGCATTTT
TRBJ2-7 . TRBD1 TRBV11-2 CASREQGGSYEQYF TGTGCCAGCAGAGAACAGGGGGGCTCCTACGAGCAGTACTTC
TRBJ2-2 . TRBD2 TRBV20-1 CSGTSGRPGELFF TGCAGTGGAACTAGCGGGAGACCCGGGGAGCTGTTTTTT
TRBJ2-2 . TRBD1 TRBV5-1 CASSFTGVGTGELFF TGCGCCAGCAGCTTCACAGGGGTTGGTACCGGGGAGCTGTTTTTT
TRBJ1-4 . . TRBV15 CATSRDQEGSSEKLFF TGTGCCACCAGCAGAGATCAAGAGGGTTCGAGTGAAAAACTGTTTTTT
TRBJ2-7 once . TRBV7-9 CASSSQGTYSYEQYF TGTGCCAGCAGCTCCCAGGGGACTTACTCCTACGAGCAGTACTTC
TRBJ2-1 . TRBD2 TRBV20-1 CSASREDEQFF TGCAGTGCTTCGCGGGAGGATGAGCAGTTCTTC
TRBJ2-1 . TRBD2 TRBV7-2 CASSFTSGRAEEQFF TGTGCCAGCAGCTTTACTAGCGGGAGGGCCGAGGAGCAGTTCTTC
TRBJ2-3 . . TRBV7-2 CASSLAVRTDTQYF TGTGCCAGCAGCTTAGCGGTCCGAACAGATACGCAGTATTTT
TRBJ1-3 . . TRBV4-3 CASSQDQGNTIYF TGCGCCAGCAGCCAAGATCAGGGAAACACCATATATTTT
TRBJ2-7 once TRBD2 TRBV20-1 CSARRTSGSEQYF TGCAGTGCTAGGAGGACTAGCGGGAGCGAGCAGTACTTC
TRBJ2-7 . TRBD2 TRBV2 CASSEWSGGAREQYF TGTGCCAGCAGTGAATGGAGCGGGGGGGCCCGCGAGCAGTACTTC
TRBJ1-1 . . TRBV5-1 CASSLEGISTEAFF TGCGCCAGCAGCTTGGAGGGGATTTCCACTGAAGCTTTCTTT
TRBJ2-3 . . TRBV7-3 CASSSGGAGDTQYF TGTGCCAGCAGCTCTGGGGGTGCAGGAGATACGCAGTATTTT
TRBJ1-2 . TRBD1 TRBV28 CASSLGDRGDGYTF TGTGCCAGCAGTTTAGGTGACAGGGGTGATGGCTACACCTTC
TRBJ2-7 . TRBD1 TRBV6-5 CASSQTGAGEQYF TGTGCCAGCAGCCAGACAGGGGCGGGGGAGCAGTACTTC
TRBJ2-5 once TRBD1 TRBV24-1 CATSEGQGGETQYF TGTGCCACCAGTGAGGGACAGGGAGGAGAGACCCAGTACTTC
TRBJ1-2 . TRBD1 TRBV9 CASSARDSYGYTF TGTGCCAGCAGCGCCCGGGACAGCTATGGCTACACCTTC
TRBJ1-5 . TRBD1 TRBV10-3 CAISRDSKNQPQHF TGTGCCATCAGCCGGGACAGTAAAAATCAGCCCCAGCATTTT
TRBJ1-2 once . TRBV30 CAWSVDKWGGYTF TGTGCCTGGAGTGTGGACAAGTGGGGAGGCTACACCTTC
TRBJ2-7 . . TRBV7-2 CANTGNRFYEQYF TGTGCCAACACGGGAAACAGATTCTACGAGCAGTACTTC
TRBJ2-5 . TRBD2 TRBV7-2 CASSGGLAGVETQYF TGTGCCAGCAGTGGGGGACTAGCGGGAGTAGAGACCCAGTACTTC
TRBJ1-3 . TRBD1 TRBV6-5 CASSGTGGSGNTIYF TGTGCCAGCAGCGGGACAGGGGGCTCTGGAAACACCATATATTTT